The T cell receptor beta chain under discussion was sequenced for a study of shared clonotypes between healthy human individuals. Sequenced by immunoSEQ multiplex PCR; TCRdb stores in-frame clones only, minus some. Of about 2 million clones listed, 90% to 95% are singletons. For this clone: Its target is unknown.

This CDR3 is 15 amino acids long. Trimming took 5 bases from V and 1 from J, leaving 12 bases between them. CDR1 is LGHNA and CDR2 is YSLEER in the germline V gene. Study-wide results and limits: The study generally estimated greater richness for naive than memory subsets.

This sequence was found in a man aged 18 to 35 in good health. J is TRBJ1-3 and V is TRBV4-3; no clear D. The source material was naive CD4+ T cells sorted from blood. Subset described: CD45RA+ positively selected. CDR3: CASSFEAGSGNTIYF. The CDR3 region has the DNA TGCGCCAGCAGCTTTGAGGCCGGGTCTGGAAACACCATATATTTT.